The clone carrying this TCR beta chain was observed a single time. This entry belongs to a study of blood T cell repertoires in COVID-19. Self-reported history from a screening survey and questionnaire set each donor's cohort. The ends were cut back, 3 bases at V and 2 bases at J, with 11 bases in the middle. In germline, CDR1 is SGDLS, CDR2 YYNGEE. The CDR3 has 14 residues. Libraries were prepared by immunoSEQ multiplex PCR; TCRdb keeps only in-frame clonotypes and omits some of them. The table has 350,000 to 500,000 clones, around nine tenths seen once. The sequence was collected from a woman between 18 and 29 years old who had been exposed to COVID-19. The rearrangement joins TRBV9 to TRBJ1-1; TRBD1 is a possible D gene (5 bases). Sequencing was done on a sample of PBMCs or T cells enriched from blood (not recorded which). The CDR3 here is CASSEGAGNTEAFF. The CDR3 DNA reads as TGTGCCAGCAGCGAAGGGGCGGGAAACACTGAAGCTTTCTTT.